This T cell receptor (beta chain) was found in a study of CD8 T cells in ankylosing spondylitis. Study-level results: A TCR beta motif of fewer than ten highly homologous variants appeared characteristic of ankylosing spondylitis blood.

With respect to this clonotype: Its antigen is not identified.

TCRdb re-derived calls from the 5' RACE reads in MiXCR, one entry per CDR3 protein. The repertoire holds about 390,000 distinct CDR3 sequences, with 20% to 25% as singletons. Between the trimmed V and J ends, which lost 0 bases and 0 bases, there was a span of 9 bases. Germline V lookup: CDR1 LGHDT, CDR2 YNNKEL (reference sequence). CDR3 length: 15 residues. The sequenced sample consisted of blood, either unsorted or a sorted T cell fraction (not recorded which). This chain uses TRBV3-1 with TRBJ2-7, with a weak D call TRBD1 (6 bases). The sequence derives from a male donor with ankylosing spondylitis. The CDR3 protein is CASSQEGHSSYEQYF. Here the CDR3 DNA reads TGTGCCAGCAGCCAAGAGGGACACAGCTCCTACGAGCAGTACTTC.